What follows are 9 T cell receptor beta chains derived from one specimen sequenced in a study of blood T cell repertoires in COVID-19 (TCRdb year 2020). Libraries were constructed by the immunoSEQ multiplex PCR assay. TCRdb retrieved this table from immuneACCESS and kept in-frame rearrangements only. Not all clones are present; in checked studies, unresolved V genes account for under half, and no reason is known for the remainder. This sample is represented by about 430,000 clones; 80% to 90% of them were singletons. The ten largest make up roughly 1.1% of the sample. The sequencing input was PBMCs or T cells enriched from blood (not recorded which). The origin of the receptors is a man aged 30 to 39 who had recovered from COVID-19.

This clone was counted between two and nine times. The V call is TRBV24-1, the J call TRBJ2-1; 9 nucleotides agree with TRBD2. V shed 9 bases, J shed 4 bases, and the junction held 12 bases outside the gene matches. CDR1 and CDR2 from the germline V gene are KGHDR and SFDVKD. This CDR3 region has 16 residues. The CDR3 protein is CATARSREGRYNEQFF. CDR3 sequence (DNA): TGTGCCACCGCAAGGTCGCGGGAGGGCCGGTACAATGAGCAGTTCTTC.

CDR3 in DNA: TGTGCCAGTAGTAGGGCTGATAATTCACCCCTCCACTTT. Its protein product is CASSRADNSPLHF. This chain joins TRBV19 and TRBJ1-6, with no clear D. V was trimmed by 4 bases and J by 5 bases, leaving 6 bases between them. CDR3 length: 13 residues. CDR1 is LNHDA, CDR2 SQIVND, per germline (reference sequence).

The rearrangement joins TRBV6-5 to TRBJ2-7, with 8 positions matching TRBD2. CDR3 size: 15 residues. The V and J ends lost 4 bases and 6 bases, in that order; junction bases with no gene match: 11. CDR1 MNHEY and CDR2 SVGAGI come from the germline V gene. CDR3 sequence (DNA): TGTGCCAGCAGTTTCGGGACTAGAGTTGGACGCGAGCAGTACTTC. It specifies CASSFGTRVGREQYF.

This clone appeared a few times. The gene calls are TRBV5-1 and TRBJ1-1, with 7 bases fitting TRBD1. Germline-derived CDR1 and CDR2 are SGHRS and YFSETQ. The CDR3 covers 15 residues. Trimming removed 0 bases from V and 5 bases from J; junction bases left unmatched: 7. The CDR3 spells CASSLGQGRWTEAFF. As DNA, the CDR3 is TGCGCCAGCAGCTTGGGACAGGGTCGGTGGACTGAAGCTTTCTTT.

The rearrangement links TRBV27 to TRBJ1-2; TRBD1 agrees at 8 bases. V was pared by 5 bases and J by 8 bases, with 7 bases of the junction left unmatched. CDR3 size: 13 residues. The V gene's germline CDR1 is MNHEY and CDR2 SMNVEV (reference sequence). The CDR3 DNA reads as TGTGCCAGCAGTACCGACAGGGGCGGGGGCTACACCTTC. Protein product: CASSTDRGGGYTF.

This chain connects TRBV6-4 to TRBJ2-1, with 10 bases that match TRBD2. This CDR3 comprises 20 residues. Per the germline V gene, CDR1 is MRHNA and CDR2 is SNTAGT. With 3 bases clipped from V and 7 bases from J, the junction kept 21 bases outside the gene matches. The CDR3 DNA sequence: TGTGCCAGCAGTGAACGAGGGGGCTTGACTAGACTAGCGGGCTTAAATGAGCAGTTCTTC. As protein: CASSERGGLTRLAGLNEQFF.

This chain joins TRBV25-1 and TRBJ2-1, with 11 positions matching TRBD1. Germline V CDR1 and CDR2: MGHDK, SYGVNS. This CDR3 is built from 16 residues. J gave up 8 bases and V 0 bases, and 6 bases lay outside the gene matches. CDR3 in amino acids: CASSEYGTGGGDEQFF. As DNA, the CDR3 is TGTGCCAGCAGTGAATACGGGACAGGGGGTGGGGATGAGCAGTTCTTC. Based on the CDR3 plus reference TRBV25-1 and TRBJ2-1, the full variable domain is EADIYQTPRYLVIGTGKKITLECSQTMGHDKMYWYQQDPGMELHLIHYSYGVNSTEKGDLSSESTVSRIRTEHFPLTLESARPSHTSQYLCASSEYGTGGGDEQFFGPGTRLTVL.

V and J are TRBV6-5 and TRBJ2-7; TRBD2 aligns across 9 bases. Losses at the gene ends were 7 bases for V and 7 bases for J; bases not matched to a gene: 11. This CDR3 comprises 14 residues. The germline CDR1 and CDR2 sequences are MNHEY and SVGAGI. CDR3 residues: CASTWREGPGEQYF. The CDR3 nucleotides are TGTGCCAGCACTTGGCGGGAGGGCCCTGGGGAGCAGTACTTC.

This chain joins TRBV28 and TRBJ2-1, with 8 nucleotides matching TRBD1. J gave up 6 bases and V 6 bases, and 10 bases lay outside the gene matches. Germline V gene data show CDR1 as MDHEN and CDR2 as SYDVKM. This CDR3 contains 15 residues. CDR3 sequence reads: CASRWTGSVGNEQFF. CDR3 sequence (DNA): TGTGCCAGCAGGTGGACAGGGTCGGTCGGCAATGAGCAGTTCTTC. The variable domain in full, with the rest retrieved from reference TRBV28 and TRBJ2-1, is DVKVTQSSRYLVKRTGEKVFLECVQDMDHENMFWYRQDPGLGLRLIYFSYDVKMKEKGDIPEGYSVSREKKERFSLILESASTNQTSMYLCASRWTGSVGNEQFFGPGTRLTVL.